A single sample is the source of the 32 T cell receptor beta chains below, sequenced in a study of human thymus T cells. Thymus specimens were resections from corrective heart surgery. Measured with immunoSEQ multiplex PCR; TCRdb has only the in-frame clones, and not every one. Of approximately 70,000 clones listed, about 95% are singletons. The sequencing input was thymus tissue. These receptors were obtained from a girl less than two years old with a congenital heart defect but otherwise immunologically healthy.

This clone appeared once. The rearrangement joins TRBV5-1 to TRBJ1-3; maybe TRBD1 (6 bases). The V gene's germline CDR1 is SGHRS and CDR2 YFSETQ. Trimming removed 3 bases at V and 4 bases at J, with 11 bases between. The CDR3 consists of 14 residues. CDR3 protein: CASSWDTPGNTIYF. DNA of the CDR3: TGCGCCAGCAGCTGGGACACCCCAGGAAACACCATATATTTT.

This chain links TRBV6-1 with TRBJ2-7, with 11 positions matching TRBD2. With V trimmed by 7 bases and J by 1 base, 6 bases remained unmatched. CDR3 length: 15 residues. Germline CDR1 and CDR2: MNHNS and SASEGT. CDR3 amino acids: CASKGLAGGSYEQYF. Here the CDR3 DNA reads TGTGCCAGCAAGGGGCTAGCGGGAGGTTCCTACGAGCAGTACTTC.

The V and J genes are TRBV9 and TRBJ2-7; 10 bases fit TRBD1. Per the germline V gene, CDR1 is SGDLS and CDR2 is YYNGEE. V was pared by 3 bases and J by 2 bases, with 8 bases of the junction left unmatched. The CDR3 consists of 16 residues. The CDR3 coding sequence is TGTGCCAGCAGCGCCCCCGGACAGGGGGAGCCCTACGAGCAGTACTTC. It yields the protein CASSAPGQGEPYEQYF. The full variable domain, in which reference TRBV9 and TRBJ2-7 provide the parts outside the CDR3, is DSGVTQTPKHLITATGQRVTLRCSPRSGDLSVYWYQQSLDQGLQFLIQYYNGEERAKGNILERFSAQQFPDLHSELNLSSLELGDSALYFCASSAPGQGEPYEQYFGPGTRLTVT.

This chain connects TRBV27 to TRBJ1-1; maybe TRBD1 (6 bases). The germline gives CDR1 MNHEY, CDR2 SMNVEV (reference sequence). The germline V and J ends were trimmed by 2 bases and 3 bases, with 19 bases remaining between them. This CDR3 contains 17 residues. As DNA, the CDR3 is TGTGCCAGCAGTTTAACCCTCGGACAGCTAGGAGACACTGAAGCTTTCTTT. Amino acid sequence: CASSLTLGQLGDTEAFF.

The V call is TRBV30, the J call TRBJ2-3, with 10 bases fitting TRBD2. With 3 bases clipped from V and 3 bases from J, the junction kept 9 bases outside the gene matches. Germline CDR1 is GTSNPN and CDR2 is SVGIG (reference sequence). The CDR3 contains 16 residues. CDR3 region: CAWRVRLAGDTDTQYF. The CDR3 DNA is TGTGCCTGGAGGGTCCGGCTAGCGGGAGATACAGATACGCAGTATTTT.

The chain joins TRBV6-5 to TRBJ1-6; no clear D gene. Germline loops: CDR1 MNHEY, CDR2 SVGAGI. The CDR3 is made up of 15 amino acids. Trimming shortened V by 2 bases and J by 6 bases, and 11 bases separated the two germline ends. The CDR3 here is CASSYEGFGNSPLHF. CDR3 sequence (DNA): TGTGCCAGCAGTTACGAAGGGTTTGGTAATTCACCCCTCCACTTT.

The V call is TRBV9, the J call TRBJ1-6; no firm D call. V dropped 1 base and J dropped 7 bases, with 12 bases sitting between them. CDR1 SGDLS and CDR2 YYNGEE come from the germline V gene. This CDR3 contains 15 residues. The CDR3 reads CASSVQGFKNSPLHF. The CDR3 bases are TGTGCCAGCAGCGTACAAGGGTTCAAGAATTCACCCCTCCACTTT.

V is TRBV5-1 and J is TRBJ2-7, with 7 bases that match TRBD2. The length of the CDR3 is 15 residues. V shed 4 bases and J 2 bases; nucleotides not matched to a gene: 9. From germline, CDR1 is SGHRS and CDR2 YFSETQ. Here the CDR3 reads CASSIGLVFTYEQYF. The CDR3, as DNA: TGCGCCAGCAGCATTGGACTAGTCTTTACCTACGAGCAGTACTTC.

As for this clone: One end of the junction does not line up with germline, which may come from a read error. This chain connects TRBV7-4 to TRBJ2-5; TRBD2 aligns across 10 bases. Germline CDR1 reads SGHVT; CDR2 reads SQSDAQ. CDR3 length equals 14 residues. CDR3 DNA: TGTGCCAGCAGCCTAGCGGGAGAGGGGGAGACCCAGTACTTC. Amino acids: CASSLAGEGETQYF.

This chain joins TRBV28 and TRBJ1-2, with D unclear. CDR1 and CDR2 (germline): MDHEN, SYDVKM. Trimming took 3 bases from V and 6 from J, leaving 5 bases between them. There are 11 residues in the CDR3. CDR3 loop: CASSLGDGYTF. The CDR3 region has the DNA TGTGCCAGCAGTTTGGGTGATGGCTACACCTTC.

The rearrangement joins TRBV30 to TRBJ1-3; D remains unclear. Germline V gene sequence: CDR1 GTSNPN, CDR2 SVGIG (reference sequence). Between the trimmed V and J ends, which lost 5 bases and 0 bases, there was a span of 11 bases. The CDR3 has 14 residues. CDR3 residues: CAWLGSGSGNTIYF. CDR3 DNA sequence: TGTGCCTGGTTGGGCTCTGGCTCTGGAAACACCATATATTTT.

The rearrangement joins TRBV4-3 to TRBJ2-5; TRBD2 agrees at 11 bases. The last part of the DNA fits TRBJ2-7 better; the J call may be wrong. The CDR3 runs to 16 residues. Per germline, CDR1 LGHNA and CDR2 YSLEER. Here the CDR3 reads CASSQGTSGRSYEQYF. The CDR3 region has the DNA TGCGCCAGCAGCCAAGGGACTAGCGGGCGGTCCTACGAGCAGTACTTC.

The chain couples TRBV7-2 to TRBJ1-1; 10 nucleotides align to TRBD1. CDR1 is SGHTA and CDR2 is FQGNSA in the germline V gene. The CDR3 spans 15 residues. J was trimmed by 1 base and V by 5 bases; bases with no gene match: 4. The CDR3, as DNA: TGTGCCAGCAGCCTGACAGGGGGCACGAACACTGAAGCTTTCTTT. Translated: CASSLTGGTNTEAFF.

In DNA, the CDR3 is TGTGCCAGCAGTGGTCCGGACAGGGGGCGACAGCCCCAGCATTTT. Its protein is CASSGPDRGRQPQHF. The chain has TRBV6-1 and TRBJ1-5; 11 bases match TRBD1. CDR1 is MNHNS and CDR2 is SASEGT in the germline V gene. The trim removed 4 bases at V and 7 bases at J, leaving 6 bases unmatched. This CDR3 is built from 15 residues.

This clone was seen a handful of times. The rearrangement links TRBV19 to TRBJ1-5, with 8 nucleotides matching TRBD1. Losses at the gene ends were 5 bases for V and 7 bases for J; bases not matched to a gene: 10. The CDR3 is 15 amino acids. Germline-derived CDR1 and CDR2 are LNHDA and SQIVND (reference sequence). CDR3 loop: CASSGRGRPGQPQHF. DNA for the CDR3: TGTGCCAGTAGTGGCAGGGGGCGTCCGGGGCAGCCCCAGCATTTT. The variable domain in full, completed from reference TRBV19 and TRBJ1-5, reads DGGITQSPKYLFRKEGQNVTLSCEQNLNHDAMYWYRQDPGQGLRLIYYSQIVNDFQKGDIAEGYSVSREKKESFPLTVTSAQKNPTAFYLCASSGRGRPGQPQHFGDGTRLSIL.

J is TRBJ2-1 and V is TRBV4-1, with TRBD2 identical over 8 bases. The CDR3 is made up of 16 amino acids. With 5 bases clipped from V and 7 bases from J, the junction kept 13 bases outside the gene matches. Germline V gives CDR1 MGHRA, CDR2 YSYEKL. CDR3: CASSLRPGLETNEQFF. The CDR3, as DNA: TGCGCCAGCAGCTTACGACCGGGACTAGAAACGAATGAGCAGTTCTTC.

The V call is TRBV14, the J call TRBJ1-1; 7 nucleotides line up with TRBD1. V was pared by 8 bases and J by 3 bases, with 6 bases of the junction left unmatched. From germline, CDR1 is SGHDN and CDR2 FVKESK. The CDR3 totals 13 residues. This chain's CDR3 is CASVPQGDTEAFF. DNA for the CDR3: TGTGCCAGCGTCCCCCAGGGGGACACTGAAGCTTTCTTT.

The chain carries TRBV7-2 and TRBJ1-1, with a weak D call TRBD1 (6 bases). The CDR3 extends over 15 amino acids. Germline V gene data show CDR1 as SGHTA and CDR2 as FQGNSA. V lost 3 bases and J lost 5, with 16 bases in between. CDR3 bases: TGTGCCAGCAGCTTTACCCAAGGGGGAGAGACTGAAGCTTTCTTT. This codes for CASSFTQGGETEAFF.

The gene calls are TRBV6-5 and TRBJ2-7; weak D call: TRBD1 (6 bases). This CDR3 region has 16 residues. V lost 2 bases and J lost 0, with 14 bases in between. Germline CDR1 is MNHEY and CDR2 is SVGAGI. This chain's CDR3 is CASSYGGRLLSYEQYF. The CDR3 nucleotides read TGTGCCAGCAGTTACGGGGGCAGACTTCTCTCCTACGAGCAGTACTTC.

V gene TRBV28 combines with J gene TRBJ2-7; possibly TRBD2 for D (6 bases). This CDR3 has 15 residues. Germline loops: CDR1 MDHEN, CDR2 SYDVKM. Trimming cost V 5 bases and J 2 bases, with 16 bases left between them. CDR3 sequence (DNA): TGTGCCAGCAGTCCACGGGGCCAGCGGGCCTACGAGCAGTACTTC. It encodes CASSPRGQRAYEQYF.

V is TRBV4-1 and J is TRBJ1-1, with D maybe TRBD1 (5 bases). V lost 3 bases and J 1 base, leaving 21 bases between the germline ends. CDR1 and CDR2 from the germline V gene are MGHRA and YSYEKL. The CDR3 contains 18 residues. The CDR3 region has the DNA TGCGCCAGCAGCCAGGACGGAAAAGGCCAAAGGGGGAACACTGAAGCTTTCTTT. Translation gives CASSQDGKGQRGNTEAFF.

The chain couples TRBV5-8 to TRBJ2-4; 8 bases are shared with TRBD2. Germline trimming cut 5 bases from V and 4 bases from J; bases unmatched to any gene: 11. The CDR3 has 16 residues. Germline lookup yields CDR1 SGHTS and CDR2 YDEGEE. The CDR3 DNA follows: TGTGCCAGCAGTACACCAGACGGACTAGCTAAAAACATTCAGTACTTC. Protein product: CASSTPDGLAKNIQYF.

The chain is built from TRBV18 and TRBJ2-5, with D hard to call. This CDR3 region has 13 residues. Germline assignment: CDR1 KGHSH and CDR2 LQKENI. V was trimmed by 2 bases and J by 3 bases, leaving 7 bases between them. Here the CDR3 DNA reads TGTGCCAGCTCACCATGGATGGAAGAGACCCAGTACTTC. Translated, it gives CASSPWMEETQYF. Full variable domain (outside the CDR3, taken from reference TRBV18 and TRBJ2-5): NAGVMQNPRHLVRRRGQEARLRCSPMKGHSHVYWYRQLPEEGLKFMVYLQKENIIDESGMPKERFSAEFPKEGPSILRIQQVVRGDSAAYFCASSPWMEETQYFGPGTRLLVL.

The rearrangement joins TRBV11-2 to TRBJ2-7, with TRBD1 matching 7 bases. CDR1 is SGHAT, CDR2 FQNNGV, per germline. Trimming took 4 bases from V and 11 from J; bases not matched to a gene: 14. The CDR3 is 14 amino acids. For the CDR3, the DNA is TGTGCCAGCAGCTCAGGACAGGTTGGATTTAGGGAGTACTTC. The encoded protein is CASSSGQVGFREYF.

This clone was detected once. V gene TRBV10-1 combines with J gene TRBJ2-1; 8 nucleotides agree with TRBD2. This CDR3 contains 15 residues. Germline CDR1 and CDR2: WNHNN and SYGVQD (reference sequence). The V and J ends lost 4 bases and 4 bases, in that order; junction bases with no gene match: 6. The CDR3: CASSAAGVAYNEQFF. The CDR3 DNA reads TGCGCCAGCAGTGCAGCGGGAGTCGCATACAATGAGCAGTTCTTC.

The chain has TRBV5-1 and TRBJ2-5, with unresolved D. This CDR3 comprises 13 residues. The V end lost 3 bases, the J end lost 0 bases, and 6 bases lay between the germline ends. Per the germline V gene, CDR1 is SGHRS and CDR2 is YFSETQ. The chain's CDR3 is CASSSTYQETQYF. The CDR3 DNA follows: TGCGCCAGCAGCTCAACGTACCAAGAGACCCAGTACTTC.

This chain connects TRBV6-1 to TRBJ2-7; possibly TRBD2 for D (6 bases). V gave up 3 bases and J gave up 2 bases, with 20 bases separating them. The V gene's germline CDR1 is MNHNS and CDR2 SASEGT. The CDR3 loop spans 17 amino acids. The CDR3 nucleotides are TGTGCCAGCAGTGACCTAGGACTGCGGGAATTTACCTACGAGCAGTACTTC. This codes for CASSDLGLREFTYEQYF.

The chain joins TRBV2 to TRBJ2-3; D remains unclear. Germline V gene data show CDR1 as SNHLY and CDR2 as FYNNEI. V lost 8 bases to trimming and J lost 2 bases, with 11 bases between them. The CDR3 runs 13 residues. The CDR3 is CASPGFHTDTQYF. CDR3 in DNA: TGTGCCAGCCCCGGGTTCCACACAGATACGCAGTATTTT. The variable domain in full, with the rest retrieved from reference TRBV2 and TRBJ2-3, is EPEVTQTPSHQVTQMGQEVILRCVPISNHLYFYWYRQILGQKVEFLVSFYNNEISEKSEIFDDQFSVERPDGSNFTLKIRSTKLEDSAMYFCASPGFHTDTQYFGPGTRLTVL.

The CDR3 spells CASSQDSLKNIQYF. The CDR3 region has the DNA TGCGCCAGCAGCCAAGATTCCCTTAAAAACATTCAGTACTTC. The genes are TRBV4-1 and TRBJ2-4; D not certain. CDR3 size: 14 residues. Germline assignment: CDR1 MGHRA and CDR2 YSYEKL. Trimming stripped 0 bases from V and 4 bases from J, with 7 bases between.

The J gene is TRBJ2-1, the V gene TRBV5-6; D is perhaps TRBD2 (6 bases). The germline V gene has CDR1 SGHDT and CDR2 YYEEEE. V was shortened by 2 bases and J by 2 bases, with 11 bases between the two germline ends. The length of the CDR3 is 15 residues. CDR3 bases: TGTGCCAGCAGCTTACGGGGGAAAGCCTACAATGAGCAGTTCTTC. Translating it yields CASSLRGKAYNEQFF.

The rearrangement joins TRBV5-4 to TRBJ2-1; 7 bases align to TRBD2. Germline assignment: CDR1 SGHNT and CDR2 YYREEE (reference sequence). The CDR3 extends over 16 amino acids. The trim removed 4 bases at V and 0 bases at J, leaving 7 bases unmatched. Here the CDR3 reads CASSSALAGSYNEQFF. CDR3 in DNA: TGTGCCAGCAGCAGTGCGTTAGCGGGCTCCTACAATGAGCAGTTCTTC.

V usage is TRBV12-5 and J usage is TRBJ1-1; D gene unclear. There are 13 residues in the CDR3. V was cut by 1 base and J by 4 bases, with 7 bases left in between. In germline, CDR1 is LGHNT, CDR2 FRNRAP. The CDR3 nucleotides read TGTGCTAGTGGTTTGGACCGCAGCACTGAAGCTTTCTTT. Translating it yields CASGLDRSTEAFF.